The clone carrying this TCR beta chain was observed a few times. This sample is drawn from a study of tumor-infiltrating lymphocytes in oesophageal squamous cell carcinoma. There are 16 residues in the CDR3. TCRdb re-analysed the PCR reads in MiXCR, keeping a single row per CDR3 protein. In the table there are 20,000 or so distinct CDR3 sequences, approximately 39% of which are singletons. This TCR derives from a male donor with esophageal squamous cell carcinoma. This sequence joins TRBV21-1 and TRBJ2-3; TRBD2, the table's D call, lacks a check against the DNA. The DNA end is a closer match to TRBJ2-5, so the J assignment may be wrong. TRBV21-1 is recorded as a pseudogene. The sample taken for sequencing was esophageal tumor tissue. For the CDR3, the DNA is TGTGCCAGCAGCAAAACGATAAGCGGGAGGGGACTCCACCAGTACTTC. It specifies CASSKTISGRGLHQYF.